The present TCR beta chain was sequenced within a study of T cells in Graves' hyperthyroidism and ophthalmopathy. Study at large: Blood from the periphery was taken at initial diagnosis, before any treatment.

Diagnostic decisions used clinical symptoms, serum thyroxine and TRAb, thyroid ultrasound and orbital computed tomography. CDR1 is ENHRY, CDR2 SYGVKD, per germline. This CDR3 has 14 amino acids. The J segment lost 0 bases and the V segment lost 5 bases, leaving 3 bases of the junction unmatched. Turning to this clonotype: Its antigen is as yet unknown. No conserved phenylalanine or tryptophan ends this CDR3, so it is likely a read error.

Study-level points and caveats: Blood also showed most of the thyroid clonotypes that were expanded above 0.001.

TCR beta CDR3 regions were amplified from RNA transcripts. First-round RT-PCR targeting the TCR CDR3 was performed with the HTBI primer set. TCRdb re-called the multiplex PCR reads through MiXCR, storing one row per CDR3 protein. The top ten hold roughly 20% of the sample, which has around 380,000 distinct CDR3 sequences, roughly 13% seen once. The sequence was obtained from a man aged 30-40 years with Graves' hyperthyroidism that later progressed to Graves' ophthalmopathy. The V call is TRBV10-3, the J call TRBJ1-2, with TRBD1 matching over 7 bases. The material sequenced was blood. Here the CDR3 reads CAISRDSSNYGYTL. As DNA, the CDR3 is TGTGCCATCAGTAGGGACAGTTCTAACTATGGCTACACCCTC.